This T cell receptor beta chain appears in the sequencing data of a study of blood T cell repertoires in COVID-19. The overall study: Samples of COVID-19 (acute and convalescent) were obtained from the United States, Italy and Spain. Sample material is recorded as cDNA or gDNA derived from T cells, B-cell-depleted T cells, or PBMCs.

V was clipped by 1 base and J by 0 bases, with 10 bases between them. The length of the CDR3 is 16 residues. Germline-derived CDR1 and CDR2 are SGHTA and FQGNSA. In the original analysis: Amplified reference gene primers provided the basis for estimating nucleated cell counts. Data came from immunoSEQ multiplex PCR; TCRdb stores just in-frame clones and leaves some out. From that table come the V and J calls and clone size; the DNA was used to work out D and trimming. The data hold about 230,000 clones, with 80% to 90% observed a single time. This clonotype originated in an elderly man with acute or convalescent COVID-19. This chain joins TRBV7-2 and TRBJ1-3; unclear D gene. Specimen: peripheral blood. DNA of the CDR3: TGTGCCAGCAGCTTAGAGGCAGGCGTCTCTGGAAACACCATATATTTT. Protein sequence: CASSLEAGVSGNTIYF.